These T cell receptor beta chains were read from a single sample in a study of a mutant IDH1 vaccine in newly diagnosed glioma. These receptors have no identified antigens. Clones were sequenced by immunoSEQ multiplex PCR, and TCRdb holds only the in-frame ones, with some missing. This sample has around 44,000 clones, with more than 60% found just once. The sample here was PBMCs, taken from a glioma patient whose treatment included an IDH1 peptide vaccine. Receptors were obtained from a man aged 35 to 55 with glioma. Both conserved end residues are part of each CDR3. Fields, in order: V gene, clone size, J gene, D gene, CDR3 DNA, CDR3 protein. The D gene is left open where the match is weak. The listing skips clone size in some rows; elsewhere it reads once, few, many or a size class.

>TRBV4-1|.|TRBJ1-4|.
TGCGCCAGCAGCCAACACGGGACGGGAAATGAAAAACTGTTTTTT
CASSQHGTGNEKLFF
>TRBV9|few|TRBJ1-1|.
TGTGCCAGCAGCGCGAGCCAGGGGTGGGAGACTGAAGCTTTCTTT
CASSASQGWETEAFF
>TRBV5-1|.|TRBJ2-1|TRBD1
TGCGCCAGCAGCCAAAAGACAGGGTTGGATGAGCAGTTCTTC
CASSQKTGLDEQFF
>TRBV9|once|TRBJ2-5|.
TGTGCCAGCAGCGTAGGGGGCGGGGCGCTAGGCCGCCAAGAGACCCAGTACTTC
CASSVGGGALGRQETQYF
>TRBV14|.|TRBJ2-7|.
TGTGCCAGCAGCCAAGAGATTGGGAGCTCCTACGAGCAGTACTTC
CASSQEIGSSYEQYF
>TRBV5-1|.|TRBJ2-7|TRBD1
TGCGCCAGCCACGACCCGGGACAGAGCTACGAGCAGTACTTC
CASHDPGQSYEQYF
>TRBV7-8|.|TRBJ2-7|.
TGTGCCAGCACCGGGAGCTACGAGCAGTACTTC
CASTGSYEQYF
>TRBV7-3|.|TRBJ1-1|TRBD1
TGTGCCAGCAGCTTAACTCCGACCACACAGGGGAGTGGAGCTTTCTTT
CASSLTPTTQGSGAFF
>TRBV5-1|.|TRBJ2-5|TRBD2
TGCGCCAGCAGCTTACTAGCGTACCAAGAGACCCAGTACTTC
CASSLLAYQETQYF
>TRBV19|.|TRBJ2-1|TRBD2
TGTGCCAGTAGTTTAGCGGGGTACTACAATGAGCAGTTCTTC
CASSLAGYYNEQFF
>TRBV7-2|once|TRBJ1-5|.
TGTGCCAGCAGCTCCACCCCCAGGCCCAATCAGCCCCAGCATTTT
CASSSTPRPNQPQHF
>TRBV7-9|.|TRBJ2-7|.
TGTGCCAGCAGCTTCCGCGGCTACGAGCAGTACTTC
CASSFRGYEQYF
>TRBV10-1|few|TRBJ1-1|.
TGCGCCAGCAGTGAGTGGACAAATTACTGGAACACTGAAGCTTTCTTT
CASSEWTNYWNTEAFF
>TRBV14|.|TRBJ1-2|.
TGTGCCAGCAGCCCCAGGCCTAACTATGGCTACACCTTC
CASSPRPNYGYTF
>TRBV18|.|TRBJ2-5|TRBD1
TGTGCCAGCTCACGACTTCCGGGACAGGGTATGGAGACCCAGTACTTC
CASSRLPGQGMETQYF
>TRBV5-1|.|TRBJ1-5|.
TGCGCCAGCAGAGTCGACGACAGCAATCAGCCCCAGCATTTT
CASRVDDSNQPQHF
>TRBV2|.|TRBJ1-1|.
TGTGCCAGCACCAAAGGGGTGAACACTGAAGCTTTCTTT
CASTKGVNTEAFF
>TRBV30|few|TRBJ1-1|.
TGTGCCTGGAACTACAGGGTGGACACTGAAGCTTTCTTT
CAWNYRVDTEAFF